A single TCR beta chain is shown here with its context. No cognate antigen has been identified for it. Qualities for individual bases were not recorded, and no much larger clone is one base off. The sample was run on an Illumina HiSeq 2500. Quantitative 5'-RACE with molecular barcodes was used to prepare TCR beta libraries. Processing in the source paper ran as follows. A new computational method, built on a probabilistic model of VDJ rearrangement, was used to identify disease-linked TCR variants. TCRdb ran its own pipeline on the public reads, namely fastp trimming at Q25 and MiXCR clone calling, and kept in-frame beta chains. Each entry merges the rows of one CDR3 protein and shows their most common DNA and genes. These V and J calls originate from TCRdb's pipeline instead of the authors' own analysis. The sample table holds 400,000 or so distinct CDR3 sequences, of which approximately 26% were seen once. The ten biggest clones cover 0.89% of the sample.

The sample belongs to a study of CD8 T cells in ankylosing spondylitis listed by TCRdb under 2017. Regarding the complete study: The study profiled T cell receptor beta repertoires in healthy donors and ankylosing spondylitis patients to find disease-linked TCR variants. The whole study cohort included over a hundred healthy donors and 25 ankylosing spondylitis patients. Peripheral blood was sampled, and synovial fluid was also collected from ankylosing spondylitis patients.

General findings and caveats noted by the study authors: The disease-linked clones were reported as significantly enriched in matched synovial fluid samples from ankylosing spondylitis patients. Some TCR beta motif variants had previously been reported in synovial fluid and blood of reactive arthritis patients, which suggested common disease-initiation mechanisms. Blood from ankylosing spondylitis patients appeared to be characterized by a TCR beta motif composed of several highly homologous amino acid variants. The disease-linked clones showed a CD8+ phenotype and occurred at relatively low frequencies in peripheral blood.

Based on the germline V gene, the CDR1 and CDR2 sequences are KGHSH and LQKENI. Measured from the cysteine to the phenylalanine, the CDR3 is 17 residues long. Only the CDR3 part of the read is kept: 51 bases, read in frame from the first base. V and J lose 4 bases and 2 bases, and a span of 19 bases separates them. The TCR was taken from a male donor with ankylosing spondylitis. Sequencing used blood, either unsorted or a sorted T cell fraction (not recorded which). The V and J genes are TRBV18 and TRBJ2-3, with TRBD2 perhaps the D gene, on 5 matching bases. The CDR3 amino acid sequence is: CASSHPGSRLTTDTQYF. The DNA sequence is given as TGTGCCAGCTCACACCCGGGATCCAGGCTTACCACAGATACGCAGTATTTT. With all but the CDR3 taken from the reference TRBV18 and TRBJ2-3 genes, the full variable domain is: NAGVMQNPRHLVRRRGQEARLRCSPMKGHSHVYWYRQLPEEGLKFMVYLQKENIIDESGMPKERFSAEFPKEGPSILRIQQVVRGDSAAYFCASSHPGSRLTTDTQYFGPGTRLTVL.